This T cell receptor (beta chain) stems from a study of cytomegalovirus exposure and HLA in healthy donors. The PCR employed 60 Vbeta primers together with 13 Jbeta primers. Libraries were prepared by immunoSEQ multiplex PCR; TCRdb keeps only in-frame clonotypes and omits some of them. The sample table includes around 31,000 clones. Trimming pared 5 bases from V and 2 bases from J, leaving 11 bases between. Germline values: CDR1 MRHNA, CDR2 SNTAGT. This CDR3 region has 14 residues. This TCR came from a female donor in good health and CMV-seronegative. Sequenced sample: PBMCs. This rearrangement joins TRBV6-4 to TRBJ2-3; weak D call: TRBD2 (6 bases). DNA for the CDR3: TGTGCCAGCAGTCGACGGGGGTCCACAGATACGCAGTATTTT. Its protein is CASSRRGSTDTQYF.